What follows are 10 T cell receptor beta chains derived from one specimen sequenced in a study of blood T cell repertoires in COVID-19. Using immunoSEQ multiplex PCR, the repertoire was profiled, and TCRdb retains in-frame clones only, with some absent. The profile shows roughly 270,000 clones, approximately 85% of them singletons. Material for sequencing was peripheral blood. The receptors here all came from a man aged 50 to 60 with active or convalescent COVID-19.

The chain combines TRBV12-5 with TRBJ2-3, with D perhaps TRBD2 (5 bases). Trimming pared 5 bases from V and 8 bases from J, leaving 29 bases between. Germline CDR1 and CDR2: LGHNT and FRNRAP. This CDR3 has 18 amino acids. The CDR3 nucleotides are TGTGCTAGTGGTCCTGTGGCGGGTGGCACAGATCTAACCGGTACGCAGTATTTT. It encodes CASGPVAGGTDLTGTQYF.

This rearrangement joins TRBV3-1 (or the pseudogene TRBV3-2) to TRBJ2-1; 7 bases match TRBD2. This CDR3 has 16 amino acids. V trimming: 1 base; J trimming: 4 bases; junction bases outside the gene matches: 7. CDR1 LGHDT and CDR2 YNNKEL come from the germline V gene (reference sequence). For the CDR3, the DNA is TGTGCCAGCAGCCAAGGAGCTAGCGGCACTTACAATGAGCAGTTCTTC. Amino acid sequence: CASSQGASGTYNEQFF.

V usage is TRBV3-1 (or the pseudogene TRBV3-2) and J usage is TRBJ2-6; D gene ambiguous. CDR1 and CDR2 from the germline V gene are LGHDT and YNNKEL (reference sequence). The CDR3 is 15 residues long. V was clipped by 3 bases and J by 0 bases, with 6 bases between them. The CDR3 protein is CASSHSYSGANVLTF. Written as DNA, the CDR3 is TGTGCCAGCAGCCATTCGTACTCTGGGGCCAACGTCCTGACTTTC.

The CDR3 protein is CASSSWGKTGIRETQYF. The CDR3 nucleotides read TGTGCCAGCAGCTCGTGGGGTAAAACAGGGATTCGGGAGACCCAGTACTTC. The rearrangement joins TRBV3-1 (or the pseudogene TRBV3-2) to TRBJ2-5; possible D gene TRBD1, 6 bases. Trimming cost V 5 bases and J 5 bases, with 24 bases left between them. Germline assignment: CDR1 LGHDT and CDR2 YNNKEL (reference sequence). The CDR3 loop spans 17 amino acids.

The gene calls are TRBV19 and TRBJ1-6; D may be TRBD1 (5 bases). Germline CDR1 and CDR2: LNHDA and SQIVND (reference sequence). CDR3 length: 15 residues. V was cut by 4 bases and J by 5 bases, with 12 bases left in between. DNA for the CDR3: TGTGCCAGTAGTAGGTCTGGGGGGAATAATTCACCCCTCCACTTT. Translation: CASSRSGGNNSPLHF.

The DNA for the CDR3 is TGTGCCAGCAGCTTAGCCCCGACAGGGTACACTGAAGCTTTCTTT. Protein product: CASSLAPTGYTEAFF. The J gene is TRBJ1-1, the V gene TRBV11-2; TRBD1 aligns across 7 bases. The CDR3 sequence is 15 residues long. J lost 3 bases, V lost 1 base, and 5 bases had no gene match. The germline gives CDR1 SGHAT, CDR2 FQNNGV.

The V call is TRBV6-5, the J call TRBJ1-2; 8 nucleotides line up with TRBD1. Germline trimming cut 6 bases from V and 4 bases from J; bases unmatched to any gene: 7. Germline CDR1 and CDR2: MNHEY and SVGAGI. The CDR3 is made up of 14 amino acids. The chain's CDR3 is CASSLQGAAYGYTF. The CDR3 nucleotides read TGTGCCAGCAGCCTTCAGGGGGCTGCCTATGGCTACACCTTC.

The chain joins TRBV29-1 to TRBJ1-1, with D unclear. The CDR3 has 13 amino acids. V was clipped by 4 bases and J by 0 bases, with 9 bases between them. Germline CDR1 is SQVTM and CDR2 is ANQGSEA. The CDR3 here is CSVVNGVNTEAFF. The CDR3 nucleotides are TGCAGCGTTGTAAACGGGGTGAACACTGAAGCTTTCTTT.

This clone was counted between two and nine times. The CDR3 here is CASSLTLGWGALHF. The CDR3 DNA reads TGTGCCAGCAGCTTAACCCTAGGCTGGGGGGCCCTCCACTTT. The chain links TRBV7-8 to TRBJ1-6; maybe TRBD1 (5 bases). The CDR3 length is 14 residues. Germline-derived CDR1 and CDR2 are SGHVS and FQNEAQ. Deletions cut 2 bases from V and 14 bases from J, with 16 bases between.

The V and J genes are TRBV10-3 and TRBJ2-1; 10 positions match TRBD2. The germline CDR1 and CDR2 sequences are ENHRY and SYGVKD. There are 15 residues in the CDR3. Trimming took 10 bases from V and 5 from J; bases not matched to a gene: 11. The CDR3 sequence: CATSLSAGGNNEQFF. The DNA of the CDR3 is TGTGCCACCAGCTTATCAGCGGGAGGGAACAATGAGCAGTTCTTC.